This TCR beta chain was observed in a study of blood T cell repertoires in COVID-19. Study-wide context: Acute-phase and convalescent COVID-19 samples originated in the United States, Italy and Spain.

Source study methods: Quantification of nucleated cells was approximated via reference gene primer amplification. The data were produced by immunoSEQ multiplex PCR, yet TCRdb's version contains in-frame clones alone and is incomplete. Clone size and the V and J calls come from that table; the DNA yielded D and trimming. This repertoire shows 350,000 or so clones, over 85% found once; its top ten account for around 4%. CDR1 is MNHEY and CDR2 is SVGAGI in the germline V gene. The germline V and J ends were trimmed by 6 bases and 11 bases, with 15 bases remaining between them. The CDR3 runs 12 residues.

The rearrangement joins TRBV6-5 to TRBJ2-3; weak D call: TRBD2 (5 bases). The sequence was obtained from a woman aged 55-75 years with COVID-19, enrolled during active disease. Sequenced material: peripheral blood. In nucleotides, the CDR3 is TGTGCCAGCAGCCCCGAGCGAGGGAGGCAGTATTTT. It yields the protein CASSPERGRQYF.